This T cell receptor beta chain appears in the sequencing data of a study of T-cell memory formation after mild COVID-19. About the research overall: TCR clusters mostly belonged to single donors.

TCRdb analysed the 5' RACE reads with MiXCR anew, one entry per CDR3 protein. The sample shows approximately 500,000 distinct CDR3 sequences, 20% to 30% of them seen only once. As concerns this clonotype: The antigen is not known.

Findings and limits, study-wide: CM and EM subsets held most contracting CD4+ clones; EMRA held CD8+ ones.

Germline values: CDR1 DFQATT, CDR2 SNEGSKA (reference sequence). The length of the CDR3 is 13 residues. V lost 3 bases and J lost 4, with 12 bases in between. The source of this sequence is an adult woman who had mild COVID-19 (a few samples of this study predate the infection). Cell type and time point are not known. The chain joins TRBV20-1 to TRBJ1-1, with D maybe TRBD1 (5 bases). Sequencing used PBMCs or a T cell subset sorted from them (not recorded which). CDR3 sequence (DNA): TGCAGTGCTAGGGGGCAGAGGGGCACTGAAGCTTTCTTT. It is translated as CSARGQRGTEAFF.